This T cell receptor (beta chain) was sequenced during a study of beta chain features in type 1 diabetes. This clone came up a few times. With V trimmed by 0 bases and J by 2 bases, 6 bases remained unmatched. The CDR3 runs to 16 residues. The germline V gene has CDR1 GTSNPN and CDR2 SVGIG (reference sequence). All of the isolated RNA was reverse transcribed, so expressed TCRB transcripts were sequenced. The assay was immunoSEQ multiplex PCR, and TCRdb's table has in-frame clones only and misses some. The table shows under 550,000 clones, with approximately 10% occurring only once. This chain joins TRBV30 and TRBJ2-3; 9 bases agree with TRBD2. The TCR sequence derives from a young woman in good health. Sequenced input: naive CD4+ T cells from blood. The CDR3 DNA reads TGTGCCTGGAGTGTTGGGGCGGGAGGGCACACAGATACGCAGTATTTT. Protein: CAWSVGAGGHTDTQYF.